This T cell receptor beta chain was documented in a study of T cell repertoires in cytomegalovirus infection. Regarding the study as a whole: HLA-C-restricted, CMV-specific TCR beta clonotypes were dominant ex vivo.

One entry per CDR3 protein, called by TCRdb with MiXCR from the reads. The sample lists 700,000 to 950,000 distinct CDR3 sequences; 32% were seen once. V dropped 7 bases and J dropped 2; count of bases not matched to a gene: 10. Germline lookup yields CDR1 MNHNS and CDR2 SASEGT. This CDR3 has 15 residues. This clonotype has only one observation. Its antigen is still unknown. Sequenced here: cultured CD8+ T cells from PBMCs, sampled from culture after CMV antigen stimulation. The chain recombines TRBV6-1 with TRBJ1-1; 7 nucleotides match TRBD1. The clonotype comes from a human donor in good health (CMV status not recorded). Some clones in this sample may be carry-over from other donors' samples. For the CDR3, the DNA is TGTGCCAGCATTTCTCGGACAGGCGATAACACTGAAGCTTTCTTT. Translated, it gives CASISRTGDNTEAFF.